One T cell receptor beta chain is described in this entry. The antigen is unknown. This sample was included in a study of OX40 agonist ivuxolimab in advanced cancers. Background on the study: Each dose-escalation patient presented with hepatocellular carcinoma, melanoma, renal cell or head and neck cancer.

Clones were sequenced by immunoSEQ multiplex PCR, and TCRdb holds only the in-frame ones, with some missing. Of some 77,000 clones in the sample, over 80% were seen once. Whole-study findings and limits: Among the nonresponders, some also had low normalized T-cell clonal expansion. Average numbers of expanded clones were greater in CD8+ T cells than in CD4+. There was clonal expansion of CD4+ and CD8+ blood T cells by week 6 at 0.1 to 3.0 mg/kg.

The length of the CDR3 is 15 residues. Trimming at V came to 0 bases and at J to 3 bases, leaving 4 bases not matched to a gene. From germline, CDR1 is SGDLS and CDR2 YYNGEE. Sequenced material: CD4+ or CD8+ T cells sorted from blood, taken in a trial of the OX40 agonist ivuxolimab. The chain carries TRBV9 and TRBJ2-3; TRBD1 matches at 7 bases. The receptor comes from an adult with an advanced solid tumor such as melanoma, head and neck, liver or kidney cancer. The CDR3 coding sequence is TGTGCCAGCAGCGTAGAGACAGGGTGGACAGATACGCAGTATTTT. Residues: CASSVETGWTDTQYF. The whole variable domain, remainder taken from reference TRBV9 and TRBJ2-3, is DSGVTQTPKHLITATGQRVTLRCSPRSGDLSVYWYQQSLDQGLQFLIQYYNGEERAKGNILERFSAQQFPDLHSELNLSSLELGDSALYFCASSVETGWTDTQYFGPGTRLTVL.